The present T cell receptor beta chain was sequenced within a study of response to subunit inactivated influenza vaccine. Whole-study results and caveats: Each seasonal flu vaccination may recruit only limited new T cells, authors suggested.

V was pared by 2 bases and J by 0 bases, with 11 bases between. This CDR3 has 16 residues. CDR1 is MNHEY, CDR2 SMNVEV, per germline (reference sequence). This clonotype was counted only a few times. Its specificity is not known. In TCRdb, the RT-PCR reads were re-called with MiXCR into one record per CDR3 protein. The sample includes hundreds of thousands of distinct CDR3 sequences, 13% to 15% of them seen just once. The chain employs TRBV27 and TRBJ2-4; D might be TRBD2 (5 bases). Here the sequenced sample was PBMCs from blood, taken roughly 15 days before vaccination. The origin of this receptor is a man aged 50-60 years who received an inactivated influenza vaccine. The CDR3 DNA is TGTGCCAGCAGTTTACACGGAGGACTAGCCAAAAACATTCAGTACTTC. This gives the protein CASSLHGGLAKNIQYF.